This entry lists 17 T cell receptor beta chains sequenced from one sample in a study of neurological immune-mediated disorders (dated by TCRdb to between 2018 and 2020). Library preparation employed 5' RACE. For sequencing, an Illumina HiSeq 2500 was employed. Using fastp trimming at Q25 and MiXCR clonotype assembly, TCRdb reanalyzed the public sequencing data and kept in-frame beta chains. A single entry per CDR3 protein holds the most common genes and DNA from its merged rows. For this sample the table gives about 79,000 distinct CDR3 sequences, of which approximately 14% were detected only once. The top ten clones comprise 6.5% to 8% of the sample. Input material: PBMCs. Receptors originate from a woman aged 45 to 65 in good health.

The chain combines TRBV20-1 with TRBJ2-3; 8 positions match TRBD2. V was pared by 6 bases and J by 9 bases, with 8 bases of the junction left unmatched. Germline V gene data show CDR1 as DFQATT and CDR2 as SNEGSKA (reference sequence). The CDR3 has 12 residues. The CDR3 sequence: CSAIGAGGTQYF. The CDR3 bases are TGCAGTGCCATCGGGGCGGGGGGAACGCAGTATTTT.

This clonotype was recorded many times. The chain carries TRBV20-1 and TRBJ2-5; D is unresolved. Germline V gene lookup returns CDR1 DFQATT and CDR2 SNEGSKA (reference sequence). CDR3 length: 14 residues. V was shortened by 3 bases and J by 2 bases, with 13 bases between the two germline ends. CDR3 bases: TGCAGTGCTAGGTGGCAGTCCTGGCAAGAGACCCAGTACTTC. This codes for CSARWQSWQETQYF.

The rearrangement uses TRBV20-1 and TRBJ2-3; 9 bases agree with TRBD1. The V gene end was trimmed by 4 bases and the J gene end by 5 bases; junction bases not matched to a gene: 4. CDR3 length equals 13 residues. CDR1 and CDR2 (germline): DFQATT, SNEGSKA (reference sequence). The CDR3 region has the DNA TGCAGTGCTAACAGGGGGCGAGGAGATACGCAGTATTTT. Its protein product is CSANRGRGDTQYF.

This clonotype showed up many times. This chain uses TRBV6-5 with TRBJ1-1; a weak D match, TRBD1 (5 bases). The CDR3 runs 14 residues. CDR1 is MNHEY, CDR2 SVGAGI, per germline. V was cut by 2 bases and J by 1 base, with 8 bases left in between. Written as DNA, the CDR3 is TGTGCCAGCAGTTACAGACAGCAGAACACTGAAGCTTTCTTT. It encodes CASSYRQQNTEAFF.

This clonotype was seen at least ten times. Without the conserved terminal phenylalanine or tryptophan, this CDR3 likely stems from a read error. Written as DNA, the CDR3 is TGCGCCAGCAGCGTGGGGACAGGGGGTTCACCCCTCCACTCT. Amino acid sequence: CASSVGTGGSPLHS. The chain employs TRBV5-1 and TRBJ1-6; 11 bases agree with TRBD1. CDR3 size: 14 residues. J was trimmed by 9 bases and V by 4 bases; bases with no gene match: 3. Germline V gene lookup returns CDR1 SGHRS and CDR2 YFSETQ.

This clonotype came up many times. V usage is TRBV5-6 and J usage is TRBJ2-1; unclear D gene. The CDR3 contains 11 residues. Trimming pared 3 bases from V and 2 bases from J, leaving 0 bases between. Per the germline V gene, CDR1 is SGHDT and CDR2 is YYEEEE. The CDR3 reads CASSSYNEQFF. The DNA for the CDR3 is TGTGCCAGCAGCTCCTACAATGAGCAGTTCTTC. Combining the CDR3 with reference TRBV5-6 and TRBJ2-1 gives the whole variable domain DAGVTQSPTHLIKTRGQQVTLRCSPKSGHDTVSWYQQALGQGPQFIFQYYEEEERQRGNFPDRFSGHQFPNYSSELNVNALLLGDSALYLCASSSYNEQFFGPGTRLTVL.

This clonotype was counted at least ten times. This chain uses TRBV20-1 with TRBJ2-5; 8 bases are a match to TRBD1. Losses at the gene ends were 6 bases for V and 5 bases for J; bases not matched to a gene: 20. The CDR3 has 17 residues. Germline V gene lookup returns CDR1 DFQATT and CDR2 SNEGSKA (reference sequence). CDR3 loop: CSAPTATGGLGRETQYF. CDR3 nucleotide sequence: TGCAGTGCACCGACCGCCACAGGGGGACTCGGGCGGGAGACCCAGTACTTC.

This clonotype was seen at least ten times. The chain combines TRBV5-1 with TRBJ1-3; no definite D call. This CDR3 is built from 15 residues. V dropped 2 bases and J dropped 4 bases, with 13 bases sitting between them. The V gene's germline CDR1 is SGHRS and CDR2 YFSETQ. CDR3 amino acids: CASSLFGSSGNTIYF. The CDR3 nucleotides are TGCGCCAGCAGCTTATTCGGGTCTTCAGGAAACACCATATATTTT.

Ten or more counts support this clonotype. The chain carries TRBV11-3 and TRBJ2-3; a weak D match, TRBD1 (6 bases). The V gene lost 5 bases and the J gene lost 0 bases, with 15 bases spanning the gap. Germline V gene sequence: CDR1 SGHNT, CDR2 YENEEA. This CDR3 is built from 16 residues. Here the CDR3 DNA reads TGTGCCAGCAGCCAATCCGGGACACTTAGCACAGATACGCAGTATTTT. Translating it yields CASSQSGTLSTDTQYF.

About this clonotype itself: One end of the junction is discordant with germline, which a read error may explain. The DNA for the CDR3 is TGTGCCAGCAGTGGACACAGAGGGAGGGCGAATGTGCAGTTCTTC. The encoded protein is CASSGHRGRANVQFF. The genes are TRBV2 and TRBJ2-1; 7 bases map to TRBD2. The CDR3 extends over 15 amino acids. Germline assignment: CDR1 SNHLY and CDR2 FYNNEI. Based on the CDR3 plus reference TRBV2 and TRBJ2-1, the full variable domain is EPEVTQTPSHQVTQMGQEVILRCVPISNHLYFYWYRQILGQKVEFLVSFYNNEISEKSEIFDDQFSVERPDGSNFTLKIRSTKLEDSAMYFCASSGHRGRANVQFFGPGTRLTVL.

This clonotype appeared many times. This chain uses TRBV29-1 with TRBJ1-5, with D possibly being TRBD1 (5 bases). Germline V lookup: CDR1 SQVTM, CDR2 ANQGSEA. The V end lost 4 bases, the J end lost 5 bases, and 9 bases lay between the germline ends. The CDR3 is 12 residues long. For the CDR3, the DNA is TGCAGCGTTGGTGGCAGGGATCAGCCCCAGCATTTT. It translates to CSVGGRDQPQHF.

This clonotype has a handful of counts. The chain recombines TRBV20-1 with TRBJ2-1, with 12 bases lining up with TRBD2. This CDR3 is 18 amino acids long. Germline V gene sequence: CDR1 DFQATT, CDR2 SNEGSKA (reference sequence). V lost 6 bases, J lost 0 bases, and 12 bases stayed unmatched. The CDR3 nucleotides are TGCAGTGCCACTACTAGCGGGAGGCCCTTTCTCTCCTACAATGAGCAGTTCTTC. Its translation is CSATTSGRPFLSYNEQFF.

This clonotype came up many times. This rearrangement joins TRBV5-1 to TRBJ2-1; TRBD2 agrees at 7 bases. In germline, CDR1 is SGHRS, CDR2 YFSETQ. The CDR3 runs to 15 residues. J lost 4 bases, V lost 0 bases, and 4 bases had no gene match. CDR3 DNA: TGCGCCAGCAGCTTGGAGGCTAGCGGATACAATGAGCAGTTCTTC. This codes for CASSLEASGYNEQFF.

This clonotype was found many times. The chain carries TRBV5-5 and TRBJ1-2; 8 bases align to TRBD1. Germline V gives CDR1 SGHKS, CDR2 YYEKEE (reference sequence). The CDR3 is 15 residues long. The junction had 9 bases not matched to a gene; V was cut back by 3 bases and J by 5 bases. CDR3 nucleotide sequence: TGTGCCAGCAGCTCAGGGACAGGTGGGATGTATGGCTACACCTTC. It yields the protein CASSSGTGGMYGYTF.

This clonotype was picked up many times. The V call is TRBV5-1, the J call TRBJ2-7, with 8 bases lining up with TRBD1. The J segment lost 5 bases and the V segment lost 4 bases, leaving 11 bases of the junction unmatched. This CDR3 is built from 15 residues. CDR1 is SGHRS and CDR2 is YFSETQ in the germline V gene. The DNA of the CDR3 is TGCGCCAGCAGCCTGCCCGGGACAGGTTCCAACGAGCAGTACTTC. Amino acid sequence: CASSLPGTGSNEQYF.

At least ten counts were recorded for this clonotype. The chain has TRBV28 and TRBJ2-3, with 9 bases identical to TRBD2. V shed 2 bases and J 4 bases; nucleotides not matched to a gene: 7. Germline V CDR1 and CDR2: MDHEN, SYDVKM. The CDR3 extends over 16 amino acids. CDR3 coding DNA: TGTGCCAGCAGTTTAGGCGGGAGGGCCGGAGCAGATACGCAGTATTTT. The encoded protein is CASSLGGRAGADTQYF.

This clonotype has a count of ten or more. CDR3 loop: CASSQFALVPGQGVTGELFF. The CDR3 coding sequence is TGCGCCAGCAGCCAATTCGCCTTAGTTCCGGGACAGGGGGTCACCGGGGAGCTGTTTTTT. This chain links TRBV4-1 with TRBJ2-2; TRBD1 matches at 11 bases. From germline, CDR1 is MGHRA and CDR2 YSYEKL. With 2 bases clipped from V and 4 bases from J, the junction kept 15 bases outside the gene matches. The CDR3 contains 20 residues.